The T cell receptor (beta chain) described here comes from a study of cytomegalovirus exposure and HLA in healthy donors. Study-wide points: The number of N-insertions in an Asian-associated ancestry cluster was reportedly below the 666-donor mean in a later analysis.

V was shortened by 4 bases and J by 4 bases, with 11 bases between the two germline ends. The CDR3 extends over 13 amino acids. CDR1 SNHLY and CDR2 FYNNEI come from the germline V gene. PCR primers comprised 60 Vbeta and 13 Jbeta primers. The table came from immunoSEQ multiplex PCR; TCRdb's copy has only in-frame clones and leaves some out. The table includes 20,000 to 25,000 clones, more than 75% detected once. As regards this clone: Its specificity is unknown.

The chain recombines TRBV2 with TRBJ2-7; tentatively, D is TRBD1 (6 bases). The sequence was obtained from a male donor in good health and CMV-seronegative. The source material was PBMCs. The CDR3, as DNA: TGTGCCAGCAGTGGACAGGTCCCATACGAGCAGTACTTC. Translation gives CASSGQVPYEQYF. Complete variable domain (other parts from reference TRBV2 and TRBJ2-7): EPEVTQTPSHQVTQMGQEVILRCVPISNHLYFYWYRQILGQKVEFLVSFYNNEISEKSEIFDDQFSVERPDGSNFTLKIRSTKLEDSAMYFCASSGQVPYEQYFGPGTRLTVT.